Shown below are 3 T cell receptor beta chains from a single sample sequenced in a study of draining lymph node invasion in breast cancer. Cells sorted as CD4+ CD45RA- CD25high were taken as memory regulatory T cells. TCRdb fed the bulk RNA-seq reads into MiXCR, producing one record per CDR3 protein. The profile covers some 1,200 distinct CDR3 sequences, with roughly 61% appearing a single time and roughly 10% taken by the ten largest. Sequenced sample: sorted memory Tregs from a lymph node. The receptors were gathered from a female donor with luminal breast cancer.

This rearrangement joins TRBV5-4 to TRBJ2-5; 12 nucleotides align to TRBD2. The CDR3 consists of 15 residues. Trimming at V came to 6 bases and at J to 3 bases, leaving 6 bases not matched to a gene. Germline V gene sequence: CDR1 SGHNT, CDR2 YYREEE (reference sequence). The DNA for the CDR3 is TGTGCCAGCACCACTAGCGGGGGGCTCAAAGAGACCCAGTACTTC. Translated: CASTTSGGLKETQYF.

This clonotype has a handful of counts. The chain links TRBV6-5 to TRBJ2-1; 13 positions match TRBD2. J was trimmed by 5 bases and V by 0 bases; bases with no gene match: 4. The CDR3 covers 17 residues. The germline CDR1 and CDR2 sequences are MNHEY and SVGAGI. CDR3 amino acids: CASSYSTGLAGDNEQFF. The DNA of the CDR3 is TGTGCCAGCAGTTACTCGACCGGACTAGCGGGGGACAATGAGCAGTTCTTC.

Notes on this clonotype: The final CDR3 position lacks the conserved phenylalanine or tryptophan, pointing to a likely read error. This chain connects TRBV29-1 to TRBJ2-5; D not certain. The V gene's germline CDR1 is SQVTM and CDR2 ANQGSEA. The CDR3 spans 8 residues. Trimming removed 6 bases from V and 4 bases from J, with 0 bases in between. The CDR3 DNA reads as TGCAGCGTAGAGACCCAGTACTTA. Protein: CSVETQYL.